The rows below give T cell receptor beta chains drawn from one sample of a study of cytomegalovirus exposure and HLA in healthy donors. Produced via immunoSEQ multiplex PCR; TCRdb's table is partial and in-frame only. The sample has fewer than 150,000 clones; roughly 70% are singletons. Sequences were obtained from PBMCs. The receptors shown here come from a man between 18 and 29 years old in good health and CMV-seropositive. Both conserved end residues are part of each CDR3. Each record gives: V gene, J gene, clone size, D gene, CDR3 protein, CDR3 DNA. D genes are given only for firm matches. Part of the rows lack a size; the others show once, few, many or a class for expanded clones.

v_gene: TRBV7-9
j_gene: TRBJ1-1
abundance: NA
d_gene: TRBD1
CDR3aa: CASSLVTGGEAFF
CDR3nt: TGTGCCAGCAGCTTAGTCACAGGGGGTGAAGCTTTCTTT

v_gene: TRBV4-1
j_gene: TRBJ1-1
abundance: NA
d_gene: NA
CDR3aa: CASSHFTGTQYMNTEAFF
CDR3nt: TGCGCCAGCAGCCATTTTACCGGGACACAGTACATGAACACTGAAGCTTTCTTT

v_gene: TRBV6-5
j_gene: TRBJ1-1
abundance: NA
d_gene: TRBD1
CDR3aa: CASSYRTGHSEAFF
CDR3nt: TGTGCCAGCAGTTACAGGACAGGGCATTCTGAAGCTTTCTTT

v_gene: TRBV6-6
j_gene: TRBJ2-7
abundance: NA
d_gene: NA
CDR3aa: CASSYSGGCEQYF
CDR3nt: TGTGCCAGCAGTTACTCAGGAGGGTGCGAGCAGTACTTC

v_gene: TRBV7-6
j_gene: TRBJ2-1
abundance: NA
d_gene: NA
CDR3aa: CASSPLLSNEQFF
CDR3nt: TGTGCCAGCAGCCCACTACTGTCGAATGAGCAGTTCTTC

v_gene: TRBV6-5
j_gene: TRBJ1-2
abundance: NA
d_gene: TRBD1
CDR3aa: CASRRQGEIGSGYTF
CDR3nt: TGTGCCAGCAGGCGACAGGGGGAGATCGGGAGTGGCTACACCTTC

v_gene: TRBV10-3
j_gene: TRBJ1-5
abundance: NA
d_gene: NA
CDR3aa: CAISESPGGSNQPQHF
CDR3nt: TGTGCCATCAGTGAGTCTCCGGGGGGCAGCAATCAGCCCCAGCATTTT

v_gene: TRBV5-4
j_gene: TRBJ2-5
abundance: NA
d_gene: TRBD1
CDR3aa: CASSRPGQGSVETQYF
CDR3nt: TGTGCCAGCAGCCGCCCGGGACAGGGGTCGGTGGAGACCCAGTACTTC

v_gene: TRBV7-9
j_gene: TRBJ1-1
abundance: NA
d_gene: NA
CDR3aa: CASSLGRRMNTEAFF
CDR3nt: TGTGCCAGCAGCTTAGGCCGGAGGATGAACACTGAAGCTTTCTTT

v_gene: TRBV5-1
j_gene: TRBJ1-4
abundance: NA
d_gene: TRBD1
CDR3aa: CASSADRDFSTNEKLFF
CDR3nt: TGCGCCAGCAGCGCGGACAGGGATTTTTCAACTAATGAAAAACTGTTTTTT

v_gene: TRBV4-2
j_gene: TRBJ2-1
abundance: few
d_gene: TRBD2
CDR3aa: CASSQELAGNNEQFF
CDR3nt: TGTGCCAGCAGCCAAGAACTAGCGGGGAACAATGAGCAGTTCTTC

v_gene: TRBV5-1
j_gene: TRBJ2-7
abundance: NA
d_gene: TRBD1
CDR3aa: CASSPYPRDRGWEQYF
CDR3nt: TGCGCCAGCAGCCCATACCCCCGGGACAGGGGGTGGGAGCAGTACTTC

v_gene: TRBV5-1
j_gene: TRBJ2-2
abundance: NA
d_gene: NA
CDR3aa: CASSLGTHITGELFF
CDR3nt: TGCGCCAGCAGTCTTGGGACTCACATCACCGGGGAGCTGTTTTTT

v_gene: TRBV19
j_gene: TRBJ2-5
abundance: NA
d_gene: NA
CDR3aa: CASKQGGGQETQYF
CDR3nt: TGTGCCAGTAAGCAAGGCGGAGGCCAAGAGACCCAGTACTTC

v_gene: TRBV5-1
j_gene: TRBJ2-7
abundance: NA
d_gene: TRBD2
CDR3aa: CASSSGGPTYEQYF
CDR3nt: TGCGCCAGCAGTAGCGGGGGCCCCACCTACGAGCAGTACTTC

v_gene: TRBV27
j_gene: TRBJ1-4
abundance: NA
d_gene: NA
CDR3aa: CASSRGKDEKLFF
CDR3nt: TGTGCCAGCAGCCGCGGGAAGGATGAAAAACTGTTTTTT

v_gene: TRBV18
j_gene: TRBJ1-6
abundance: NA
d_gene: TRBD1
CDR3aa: CASSEPGQGGNSPLHF
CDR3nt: TGTGCCAGCTCGGAGCCGGGACAGGGGGGTAATTCACCCCTCCACTTT

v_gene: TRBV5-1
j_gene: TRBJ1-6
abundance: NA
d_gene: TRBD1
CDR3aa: CASSLGTLARGNSPLHF
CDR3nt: TGCGCCAGCAGCTTGGGGACCCTTGCCAGGGGGAATTCACCCCTCCACTTT

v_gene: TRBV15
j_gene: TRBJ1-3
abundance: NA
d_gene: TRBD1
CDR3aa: CATSGGTGDSGNTIYF
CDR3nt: TGTGCCACCAGCGGGGGGACAGGCGACTCTGGAAACACCATATATTTT

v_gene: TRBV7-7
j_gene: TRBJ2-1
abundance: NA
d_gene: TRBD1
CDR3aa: CASSQQPGQADEQFF
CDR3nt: TGTGCCAGCAGCCAACAACCGGGACAGGCCGATGAGCAGTTCTTC

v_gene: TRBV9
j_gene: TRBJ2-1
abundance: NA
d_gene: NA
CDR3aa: CASSVHPSSSYNEQFF
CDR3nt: TGTGCCAGCAGCGTCCACCCTAGCAGCTCCTACAATGAGCAGTTCTTC

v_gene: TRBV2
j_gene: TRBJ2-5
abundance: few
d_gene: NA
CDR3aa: CASSANSPLETQYF
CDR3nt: TGTGCCAGCAGTGCCAACTCCCCACTAGAGACCCAGTACTTC

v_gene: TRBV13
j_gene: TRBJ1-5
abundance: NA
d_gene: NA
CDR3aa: CASSLGEQPQHF
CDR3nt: TGTGCCAGCAGCTTGGGAGAACAGCCCCAGCATTTT

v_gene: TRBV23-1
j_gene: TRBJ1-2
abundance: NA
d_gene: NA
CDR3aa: CASSRVGGWCRGYTF
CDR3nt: TGCGCCAGCAGTCGAGTGGGGGGATGGTGTAGGGGCTACACCTTC

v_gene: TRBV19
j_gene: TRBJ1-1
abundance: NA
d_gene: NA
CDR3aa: CASSREGSMNTEAFF
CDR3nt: TGTGCCAGTAGTCGGGAGGGGTCGATGAACACTGAAGCTTTCTTT

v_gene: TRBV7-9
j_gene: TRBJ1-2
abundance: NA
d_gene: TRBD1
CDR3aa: CASSFSPSTGFDYGYTF
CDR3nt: TGTGCCAGCAGCTTCTCCCCCTCGACAGGGTTTGACTATGGCTACACCTTC

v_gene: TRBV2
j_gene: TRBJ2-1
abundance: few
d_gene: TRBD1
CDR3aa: CASSRTGKHEQFF
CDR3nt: TGTGCCAGCAGTCGGACAGGGAAGCATGAGCAGTTCTTC

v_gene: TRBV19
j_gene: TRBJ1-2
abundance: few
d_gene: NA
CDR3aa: CASSASPGSSGYTF
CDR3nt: TGTGCCAGTAGTGCCTCCCCAGGGTCTAGTGGCTACACCTTC

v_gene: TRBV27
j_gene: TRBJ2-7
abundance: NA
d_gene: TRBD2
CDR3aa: CASSLFPSGNSYEQYF
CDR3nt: TGTGCCAGCAGTTTATTTCCTAGCGGGAATTCCTACGAGCAGTACTTC

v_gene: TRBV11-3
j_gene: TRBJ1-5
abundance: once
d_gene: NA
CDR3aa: CASSLGGQPQHF
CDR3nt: TGTGCCAGCAGCTTGGGGGGACAGCCCCAGCATTTT

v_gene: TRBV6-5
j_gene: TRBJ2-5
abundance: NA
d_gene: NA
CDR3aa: CASSRGSQETQYF
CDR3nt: TGTGCCAGCAGTAGGGGTTCCCAAGAGACCCAGTACTTC

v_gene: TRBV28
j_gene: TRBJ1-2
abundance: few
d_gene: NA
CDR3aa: CASTKDRYYGYTF
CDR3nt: TGTGCCAGCACTAAGGACAGATACTATGGCTACACCTTC

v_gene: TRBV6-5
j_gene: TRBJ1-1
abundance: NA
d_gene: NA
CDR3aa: CASVSRERGPKAFF
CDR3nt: TGTGCCAGCGTCAGCCGGGAACGCGGCCCCAAAGCTTTCTTT

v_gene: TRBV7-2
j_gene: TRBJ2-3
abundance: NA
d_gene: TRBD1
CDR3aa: CASSLRQGLGTDTQYF
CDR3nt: TGTGCCAGCAGCCTGAGACAGGGTCTGGGCACAGATACGCAGTATTTT

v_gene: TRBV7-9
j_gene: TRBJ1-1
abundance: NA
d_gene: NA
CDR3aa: CASSPSGSDTEAFF
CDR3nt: TGTGCCAGCAGCCCTTCCGGGTCGGACACTGAAGCTTTCTTT

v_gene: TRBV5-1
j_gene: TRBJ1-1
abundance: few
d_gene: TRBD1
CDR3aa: CASSLDRGNTEAFF
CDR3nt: TGCGCCAGCAGCTTGGACAGGGGGAACACTGAAGCTTTCTTT

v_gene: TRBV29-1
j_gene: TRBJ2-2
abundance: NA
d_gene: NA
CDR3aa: CSVAEGRTGELFF
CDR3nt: TGCAGCGTTGCAGAGGGGCGCACCGGGGAGCTGTTTTTT

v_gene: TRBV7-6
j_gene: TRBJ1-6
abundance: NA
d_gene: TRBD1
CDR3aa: CASSGDRELHF
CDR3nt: TGTGCCAGCAGCGGAGACAGGGAGCTCCACTTT

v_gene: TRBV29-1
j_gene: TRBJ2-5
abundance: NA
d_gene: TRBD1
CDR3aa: CSVEPPGGQWETQYF
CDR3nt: TGCAGCGTTGAACCCCCAGGGGGCCAATGGGAGACCCAGTACTTC

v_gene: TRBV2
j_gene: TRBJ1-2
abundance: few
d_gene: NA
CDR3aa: CASRGRGTYGYTF
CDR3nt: TGTGCCAGCAGGGGCAGGGGCACCTATGGCTACACCTTC

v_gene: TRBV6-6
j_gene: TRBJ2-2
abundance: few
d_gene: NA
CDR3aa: CASSEGVGELFF
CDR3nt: TGTGCCAGCAGTGAGGGAGTCGGGGAGCTGTTTTTT

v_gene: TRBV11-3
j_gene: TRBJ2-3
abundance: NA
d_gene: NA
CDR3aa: CASSPRLGPDTQYF
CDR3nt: TGTGCCAGCAGCCCCCGACTCGGTCCAGATACGCAGTATTTT

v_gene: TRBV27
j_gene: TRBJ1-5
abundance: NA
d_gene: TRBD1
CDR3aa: CASSLSPQGGNQPQHF
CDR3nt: TGTGCCAGCAGTTTATCTCCACAGGGGGGTAATCAGCCCCAGCATTTT

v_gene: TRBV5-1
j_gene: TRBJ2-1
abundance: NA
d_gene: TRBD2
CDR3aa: CASSLEGGGGLSEQFF
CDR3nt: TGCGCCAGCAGCTTGGAAGGCGGGGGGGGGCTTAGTGAGCAGTTCTTC

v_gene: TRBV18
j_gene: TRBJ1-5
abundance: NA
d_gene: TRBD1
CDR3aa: CASTGGTGYQPQHF
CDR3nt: TGTGCCAGCACAGGGGGGACAGGATATCAGCCCCAGCATTTT

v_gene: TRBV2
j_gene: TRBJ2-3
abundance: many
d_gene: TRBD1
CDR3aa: CASSGGTASTDTQYF
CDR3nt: TGTGCCAGCAGTGGGGGGACAGCCTCCACAGATACGCAGTATTTT

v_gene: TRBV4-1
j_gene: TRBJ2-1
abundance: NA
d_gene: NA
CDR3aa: CASSQANRDEQFF
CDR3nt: TGCGCCAGCAGCCAAGCTAACAGGGATGAGCAGTTCTTC

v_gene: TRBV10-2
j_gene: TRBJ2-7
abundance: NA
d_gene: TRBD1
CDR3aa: CASSGARDSSYEQYF
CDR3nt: TGCGCCAGCAGTGGGGCCCGGGACAGTAGCTACGAGCAGTACTTC

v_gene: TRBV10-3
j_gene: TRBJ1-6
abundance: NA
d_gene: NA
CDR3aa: CAISEQGRGNSPLHF
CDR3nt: TGTGCCATCAGTGAACAGGGACGCGGGAATTCACCCCTCCACTTT